The rows below give T cell receptor beta chains drawn from one sample of a study of CD8 T cells in Susac syndrome. Each CDR3 protein gets one entry after TCRdb re-called the immunoSEQ multiplex PCR reads with MiXCR. This table holds roughly 130,000 distinct CDR3 sequences, about 94% found once. The material sequenced was CD8+ T cells from PBMCs. All receptors derive from a human donor with Susac syndrome. Each CDR3 is given with its conserved first and last residue. The D gene is left open where the match is weak. Size is omitted from some rows. Given values are once, few, many or a class for expanded clones.

v_gene	abundance	j_gene	d_gene	CDR3nt	CDR3aa
TRBV19	NA	TRBJ2-3	NA	TGTGCCAGTAGTATACCGAAGGGTGATACGCAGTATTTT	CASSIPKGDTQYF
TRBV4-1	few	TRBJ2-7	NA	TGCGCCAGCAGCCAGGGCGGAATCGAGCAGTACTTC	CASSQGGIEQYF
TRBV27	NA	TRBJ2-7	NA	TGTGCCAGCAGTTTATCTCGGCAGGGGAACTCCGAGCAGTACTTC	CASSLSRQGNSEQYF
TRBV6-5	NA	TRBJ1-6	NA	TGTGCCAGCAGTTACTCGGGTTCACCCCTCCACTTT	CASSYSGSPLHF
TRBV13	NA	TRBJ2-5	NA	TGTGCCAGCAGCTCCGCCGAGGTCGAGGAGACCCAGTACTTC	CASSSAEVEETQYF
TRBV9	NA	TRBJ2-1	TRBD2	TGTGCCAGCAGCGTAGATGGTGCGGGGGGGCATTCCTACAATGAGCAGTTCTTC	CASSVDGAGGHSYNEQFF
TRBV3-1	NA	TRBJ1-2	NA	TGTGCCAGCAGCCACGGGACTTCTAACTATGGCTACACCTTC	CASSHGTSNYGYTF
TRBV7-9	NA	TRBJ2-5	NA	TGTGCCAGCAGTCCGACCAAGCAAGAGACCCAGTACTTC	CASSPTKQETQYF
TRBV9	NA	TRBJ2-7	TRBD2	TGTGCCAGCAGCGTAGGACTAGCGGGGGACGAGCAGTACTTC	CASSVGLAGDEQYF
TRBV9	NA	TRBJ1-4	NA	TGTGCCAGCAGCCAAGATGGGTATAATGAAAAACTGTTTTTT	CASSQDGYNEKLFF
TRBV20-1	NA	TRBJ1-4	NA	TGCAGTGCTAGAGAGGAGGGACTAGGAGTTGATAATGAAAAACTGTTTTTT	CSAREEGLGVDNEKLFF
TRBV4-1	NA	TRBJ1-2	NA	TGCGCCAGCAGCCAAGATGGGGGGGGTGACTATGGCTACACCTTC	CASSQDGGGDYGYTF
TRBV2	NA	TRBJ2-1	NA	TGTGCCAGCAGTGAAGGGGCAGGGGCCCACAATGAGCAGTTCTTC	CASSEGAGAHNEQFF
TRBV15	once	TRBJ2-7	NA	TGTGCCACCAGCAGAGATCGGAGGACCTACGAGCAGTACTTC	CATSRDRRTYEQYF
TRBV18	NA	TRBJ2-3	NA	TGTGCCAGCTCACCACCGGAGACAGAGAGCACAGATACGCAGTATTTT	CASSPPETESTDTQYF
TRBV14	NA	TRBJ2-1	NA	TGTGCCAGCAGCCAAGATGGTTGGGGAGATGAGCAGTTCTTC	CASSQDGWGDEQFF
TRBV27	once	TRBJ2-1	NA	TGTGCCAGCAGTTTTCGCGAATGGAATGAGCAGTTCTTC	CASSFREWNEQFF
TRBV9	NA	TRBJ1-4	NA	TGTGCCAGCAGCGTAGGCTGGAGGGAGACTAATGAAAAACTGTTTTTT	CASSVGWRETNEKLFF
TRBV4-1	NA	TRBJ2-7	NA	TGCGCCAGCAGCCAAGCAGACTCCTACGAGCAGTACTTC	CASSQADSYEQYF
TRBV4-1	NA	TRBJ2-3	NA	TGCGCCAGCAGCCAAGATCCGGGAGAGGGGAAGACGCAGTATTTT	CASSQDPGEGKTQYF
TRBV2	NA	TRBJ1-5	TRBD1	TGTGCCAGCATGTTTGGGACAGGGGGCAATCAGCCCCAGCATTTT	CASMFGTGGNQPQHF
TRBV29-1	NA	TRBJ2-2	NA	TGCAGCGTTCGGGCGGCTACCGGGGAGCTGTTTTTT	CSVRAATGELFF
TRBV27	NA	TRBJ1-6	NA	TGTGCCAGCAGTTCACGGTTCTCCTATAATTCACCCCTCCACTTT	CASSSRFSYNSPLHF
TRBV7-7	NA	TRBJ2-1	NA	TGTGCTAGCAGCCTAGAAGTTTACAATGAGCAGTTCTTC	CASSLEVYNEQFF
TRBV20-1	once	TRBJ2-7	TRBD1	TGCAGTGCTAGGGGACAGGGGGCCGACGAGCAGTACTTC	CSARGQGADEQYF
TRBV2	NA	TRBJ2-7	NA	TGTGCCAGCAGCGCGGCCCCGGGGCACGAGCAGTACTTC	CASSAAPGHEQYF
TRBV12-3/TRBV12-4	NA	TRBJ2-5	TRBD2	TGTGCCAGCAGACCCAGCGGGGGGGCCACAGAGACCCAGTACTTC	CASRPSGGATETQYF
TRBV6-5	NA	TRBJ2-2	NA	TGTGCCAGCAGTTTTAATCCTTACGGCACCGGGGAGCTGTTTTTT	CASSFNPYGTGELFF
TRBV27	once	TRBJ2-5	NA	TGTGCCACCCCTGGGGAGACCCAGTACTTC	CATPGETQYF
TRBV27	NA	TRBJ1-2	TRBD1	TGTGCCAGCAGTTTTCGGACAGGGGGCTATGGCTACACCTTC	CASSFRTGGYGYTF
TRBV3-1	once	TRBJ2-7	NA	TGTGCCAGCAGCCATCCCCCCTACGAGCAGTACTTC	CASSHPPYEQYF
TRBV20-1	NA	TRBJ2-7	NA	TGCAGTGCTATTTCGCGTCGCTGGGGCTACGAGCAGTACTTC	CSAISRRWGYEQYF